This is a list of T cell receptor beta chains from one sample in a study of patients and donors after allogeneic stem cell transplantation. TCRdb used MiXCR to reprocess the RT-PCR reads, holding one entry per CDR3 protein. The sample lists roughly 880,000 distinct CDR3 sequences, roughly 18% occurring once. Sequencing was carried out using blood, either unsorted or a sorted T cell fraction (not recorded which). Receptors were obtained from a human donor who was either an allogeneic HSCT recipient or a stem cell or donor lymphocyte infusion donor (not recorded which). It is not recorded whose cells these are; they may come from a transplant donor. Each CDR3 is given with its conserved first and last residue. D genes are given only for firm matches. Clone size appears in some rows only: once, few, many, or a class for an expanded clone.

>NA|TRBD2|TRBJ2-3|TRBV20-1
TGCAGTGCTAGAGATAGAAGAGCGGGAGGAACAGATACGCAGTATTTT
CSARDRRAGGTDTQYF
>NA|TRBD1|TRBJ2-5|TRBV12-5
TGTGCTAGTGGTCAGTTGACAGGGGGATTGAAAGAGACCCAGTACTTC
CASGQLTGGLKETQYF
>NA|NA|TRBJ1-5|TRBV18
TGTGCCAGCTCACCACGGGGGCTTGGGTCTAGCAATCAGCCCCAGCATTTT
CASSPRGLGSSNQPQHF
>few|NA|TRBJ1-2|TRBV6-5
TGTGCCAGCAGTTACTCTGAGGGCCTGTCGTTTGCTGGCTACACCTTC
CASSYSEGLSFAGYTF
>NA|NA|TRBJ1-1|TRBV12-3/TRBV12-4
TGTGCCAGCAGTCCCTCAAGAGGGACTCGGTTTCGGCCTGAAGCTTTCTTT
CASSPSRGTRFRPEAFF
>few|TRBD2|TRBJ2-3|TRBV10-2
TGCGCCAGCTGGACGGGGGGGGTCACAGATACGCAGTATTTT
CASWTGGVTDTQYF
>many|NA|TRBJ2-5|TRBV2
TGTGCCAGCATGCAGTCGGAGACCCAGTACTTC
CASMQSETQYF
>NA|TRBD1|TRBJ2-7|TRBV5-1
TGCGCCAGCAGCTCGGGACAGGTGAGCTACGAGCAGTACTTC
CASSSGQVSYEQYF
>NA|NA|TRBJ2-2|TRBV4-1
TGCGCCAGCAGCCAAGAATGGGGCTTCTCGAACACCGGGGAGCTGTTTTTT
CASSQEWGFSNTGELFF
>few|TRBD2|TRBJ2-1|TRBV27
TGTGCCAGCAGTGCTAGCGGGGGGGTAATCTTC
CASSASGGVIF
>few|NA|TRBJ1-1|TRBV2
TGTGCCAGCAGTTCGGACATGACTGAAGCTTTCTTT
CASSSDMTEAFF
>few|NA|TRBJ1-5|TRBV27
TGTGCCAGCAGTTTGGGCACGGCTCAGCCCCAGCATTTT
CASSLGTAQPQHF
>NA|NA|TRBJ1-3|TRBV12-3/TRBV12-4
TGTGCCAGCAGCTTACGGACCATATATTTT
CASSLRTIYF
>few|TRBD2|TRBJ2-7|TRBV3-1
TGTGCCAGCAGCCAAGATCCGATTTTCGGACTAGGAGTCTACGAGCAGTACTTC
CASSQDPIFGLGVYEQYF
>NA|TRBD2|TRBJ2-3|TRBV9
TGTGCCAGCAGCGTAACTAGCGGGAGGGGTACATTCAAGGGCACGCAGTATTTT
CASSVTSGRGTFKGTQYF
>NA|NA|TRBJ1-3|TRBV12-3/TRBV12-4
TGTGCCAGCAGTCCTCCCGGATCAAACACCATATATTTT
CASSPPGSNTIYF
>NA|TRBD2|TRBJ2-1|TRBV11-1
TGTGCCAGCAGCTTTGACCCTAGCGGGAGGGCCTACAAATCCTACAATGAGCAGTTCTTC
CASSFDPSGRAYKSYNEQFF
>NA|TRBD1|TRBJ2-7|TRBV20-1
TGCAGTGCCACCGACAGGGGCCCCTACGAGCAGTACTTC
CSATDRGPYEQYF
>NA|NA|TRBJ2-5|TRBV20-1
TGCAGTGCTAGAAATGAGATGCCTAGCGTATACCAAGAGACCCAGTACTTC
CSARNEMPSVYQETQYF